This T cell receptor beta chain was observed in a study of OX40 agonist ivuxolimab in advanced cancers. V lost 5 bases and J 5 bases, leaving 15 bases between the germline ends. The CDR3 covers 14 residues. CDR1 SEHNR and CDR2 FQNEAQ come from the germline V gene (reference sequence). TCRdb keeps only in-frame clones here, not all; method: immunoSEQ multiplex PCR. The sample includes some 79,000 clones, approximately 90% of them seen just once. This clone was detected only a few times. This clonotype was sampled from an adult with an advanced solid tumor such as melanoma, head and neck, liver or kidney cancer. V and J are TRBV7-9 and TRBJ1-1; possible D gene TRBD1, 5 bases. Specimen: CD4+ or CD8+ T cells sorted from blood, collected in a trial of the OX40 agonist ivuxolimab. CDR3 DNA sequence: TGTGCCAGCAGCCTATATCGAGGGGTTACTGAAGCTTTCTTT. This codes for CASSLYRGVTEAFF.